Given below is one TCR beta chain in context. The target of this receptor is not known. Nothing much larger sits one base from this clone, and base qualities are not available. The sample originates from a study of T cell clones after liver transplantation (dated by TCRdb to between 2017 and 2020). Some background on the complete study: The samples were obtained from ITN030ST, a randomized trial that attempted immunosuppression withdrawal within 2 years after liver transplantation. After a pre-transplant mixed lymphocyte reaction, TCRbeta sequencing was used to pinpoint donor-reactive T cell clones, which were subsequently tracked in post-transplant blood. As an antigen-independent comparator for donor-reactive sequences, third party-reactive TCRbeta sequences were also identified from pre-transplant MLRs. Of the eight recipients, a few were HCV-positive, while the remaining recipients had been transplanted for non-autoimmune, non-viral indications. No induction therapy was given to the subjects, and standard immunosuppression was administered until randomization at 12-24 months post-transplant. Tolerance was defined as complete withdrawal of immunosuppression for at least one year without a rise in liver enzymes beyond twice the upper limit of normal. Blood samples were taken pre-transplant, pre-randomization before withdrawal, and post-randomization after full withdrawal or failed withdrawal. A cohort of 8 liver transplant recipients was studied, of whom 3 were classified as tolerant and 5 as non-tolerant.

Study-wide findings and limitations: The decline in donor-reactive sequences exceeded the decline in third party-reactive sequences, suggesting partial antigen-specific deletion that was unrelated to withdrawal success. Since no allograft tissue specimens were available, donor-reactive T cells may have migrated into the graft instead of being deleted. The conclusions were preliminary, being limited by small, heterogeneous patient numbers and by non-standardized post-transplant time points. In 5 of 8 subjects, regardless of tolerance or HCV status, circulating donor-reactive CD4 TCRbeta sequences dropped significantly post-transplant. In a couple of subjects, low numbers of available donor cells limited the measurable donor-reactive repertoire. After accounting for repertoire turnover, donor-reactive detection was significantly reduced in 7 of 8 subjects for CD4 and 8 of 8 for CD8.

Unstimulated PBMCs, after thawing, were stained for CD3, CD4 and CD8 and then FACS-sorted into CD3+CD4+ and CD3+CD8+ populations. All 8 studied subjects were randomized to withdrawal of immunosuppression. Genomic DNA was isolated with the Qiagen DNeasy Blood and Tissue Kit. Using immunoSEQ, frozen genomic DNA was subjected to high-throughput TCRbeta CDR3 sequencing, a process that included PCR amplification, mapping, bias correction and internal controls. The source study handled its data this way. Productive rearrangements were retained, and unique TCRbeta sequences were defined by the CDR3 nucleotide sequence together with the V and J gene. A sequence counted as donor-reactive only if the sequence showed at least 5-fold expansion in CFSE-low cells compared with unstimulated pre-transplant cells and had a frequency of at least 0.01%. Per-subject minimum frequency thresholds, based on the lowest-template unstimulated sample, ensured at least 90% detection power. Repertoire turnover was measured by Jensen-Shannon divergence between the top 1000 TCRbeta sequences post- and pre-transplant. Two-sided Fisher's exact tests were used to test for changes in the detection of donor-reactive sequences. TCRdb limited this immuneACCESS table to in-frame rearrangements with V and J called. A share of clones is missing; checked studies link under half to unresolved V genes, and the rest is unexplained. From that table come the V and J calls and clone size; the DNA was used to work out D and trimming. A total of 75,000 to 85,000 clones appear in this sample, 83% of them only once. 2.5% to 3.5% of the sample is in the top ten clones.

The CDR3 spans 16 residues, from the cysteine through the phenylalanine. Only the CDR3 DNA is retained, 48 bases long and in frame from the first base. For CDR1 and CDR2, the germline V gene lists SGHTA and FQGNSA. A distance of 18 bases separates the germline ends of V and J, which lose 5 bases and 4 bases respectively. Recombination joined TRBV7-2 with TRBJ2-1, with TRBD1 perhaps the D gene, on 5 matching bases. Source: CD4+ T cells from blood, taken at the 22-month timepoint. The clonotype originates from a human patient who received a liver transplant. It is possible that, after a transplant, some T cells come from the graft donor. The CDR3 corresponds to CASSPNNGQLYNEQFF. The sequence in DNA is TGTGCCAGCAGCCCGAACAATGGACAATTATACAATGAGCAGTTCTTC.